The T cell receptor beta chain described here comes from a study of blood T cell repertoires in COVID-19 (dated by TCRdb to the early 2020s). For context, the study as a whole: The collaborator samples originated in the United States, Italy and Spain and spanned the acute and convalescent phases of COVID-19. The repertoires were released in a freely available public database intended as a resource for research on the immune response to SARS-CoV-2. The dataset comprised deeply sampled blood TCRbeta repertoires from subjects exposed to, actively infected with, or recovered from COVID-19. Nearly every sample came with metadata listing a de-identified subject ID, COVID-19 status, age in years and sex. The prospective study material was composed of cDNA or gDNA derived from T cells, B-cell-depleted T cells, or PBMCs. The samples were drawn from the first 160 participants of the ongoing ImmuneRACE study and from over 950 subjects provided by 6 global collaborators. Where HLA class I and class II types were available, the types were taken from metadata supplied by the sample provider, not from assay-based typing. What the study reported, not specific to this receptor: The amount of clinical and demographic metadata varied by source and participant and was provided uncurated.

TCRbeta CDR3 regions were amplified from genomic DNA using the immunoSEQ Assay, a bias-controlled multiplex PCR. In the authors' own workflow: Nucleated cell counts per sample were estimated from amplification of reference gene primers within the assay. To quantify the absolute abundance of each unique TCRbeta CDR3 rearrangement, sequence reads were collapsed and filtered. For each sample, productive Simpson clonality was calculated as the square root of Simpson's diversity index across productive rearrangements. TCRdb limited this immuneACCESS table to in-frame rearrangements with V and J called. A share of clones is missing; checked studies link under half to unresolved V genes, and the rest is unexplained. The DNA was the basis for D and trimming; V, J and clone size are from that table. Present in this sample are about 110,000 clones, 60% to 85% of which were seen just once. The biggest ten clones account for roughly 4.7% of the sample.

Each collaborating institution followed its own protocols to collect whole blood in K2EDTA tubes. For TCRbeta analysis, collaborators shipped samples in one of three forms: frozen whole blood, isolated PBMCs, or DNA extracted from either of those sample types. The germline V gene gives CDR1 as MDHEN and CDR2 as SYDVKM. V loses 6 bases at its end and J loses 7 bases; junction bases beyond the gene matches: 11. Inclusive of the bounding cysteine and phenylalanine, the CDR3 is 14 residues long. Here the CDR3 DNA is all that survives: 42 bases in frame from base 1. Notes on this clone: The antigen it recognizes is unknown. Base qualities were left out, and no much larger clone turns up one base away.

Recombination connected TRBV28 to TRBJ1-1; 7 junctional bases match TRBD1. The sample taken for sequencing was peripheral blood. The receptor comes from a human donor in a cohort sampled during active or convalescent COVID-19. At the DNA level, the sequence is TGTGCCAGCAGACTCCCCGATCGGACAGGTGAAGCTTTCTTT. Its product reads: CASRLPDRTGEAFF.